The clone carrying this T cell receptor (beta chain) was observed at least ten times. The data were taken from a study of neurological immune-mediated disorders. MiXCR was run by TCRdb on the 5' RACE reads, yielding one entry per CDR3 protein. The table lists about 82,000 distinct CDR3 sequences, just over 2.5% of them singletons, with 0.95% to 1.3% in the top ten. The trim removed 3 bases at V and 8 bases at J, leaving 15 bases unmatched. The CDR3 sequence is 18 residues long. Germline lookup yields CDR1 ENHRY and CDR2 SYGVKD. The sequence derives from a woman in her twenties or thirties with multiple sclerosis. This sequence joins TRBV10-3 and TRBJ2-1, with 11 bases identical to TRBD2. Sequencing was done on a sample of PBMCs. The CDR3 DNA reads TGTGCCATCAGTGATGCCGGGACTAGCGGCGAGAGGATCCATGAGCAGTTCTTC. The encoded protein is CAISDAGTSGERIHEQFF.